These 12 T cell receptor beta chains were all obtained from the same sample, sequenced in a study of T cells in Graves' hyperthyroidism and ophthalmopathy. Researchers amplified the TCR beta CDR3 regions from RNA transcripts. HTBI primers were employed in a first-round RT-PCR of the TCR CDR3. Using its own MiXCR run on the multiplex PCR reads, TCRdb lists one record per CDR3 protein. The data hold around 350,000 distinct CDR3 sequences, with under 20% observed a single time. The sample taken for sequencing was blood. Source of these receptors: a woman aged 18 to 35 with Graves' hyperthyroidism.

This clonotype came up many times. The rearrangement uses TRBV7-6 and TRBJ2-7, with 7 bases identical to TRBD2. CDR1 and CDR2 (germline): SGHVS, FNYEAQ. The V and J ends lost 3 bases and 4 bases, in that order; junction bases with no gene match: 9. The CDR3 loop spans 15 amino acids. The CDR3, as DNA: TGTGCCAGCAGCTTTAATGGCGGGGGACCATACGAGCAGTACTTC. It translates to CASSFNGGGPYEQYF.

At least ten counts were recorded for this clonotype. The chain carries TRBV3-1 and TRBJ2-7, with D tentatively TRBD1 (6 bases). Trimming shortened V by 1 base and J by 2 bases, and 15 bases separated the two germline ends. CDR1 is LGHDT and CDR2 is YNNKEL in the germline V gene (reference sequence). The CDR3 runs 16 residues. Here the CDR3 DNA reads TGTGCCAGCAGCCAAGCCCCGACAGGATGGACCTACGAGCAGTACTTC. Residues: CASSQAPTGWTYEQYF.

This clonotype has a count of ten or more. J is TRBJ2-5 and V is TRBV9, with TRBD1 matching 7 bases. Germline CDR1 SGDLS, CDR2 YYNGEE. The length of the CDR3 is 13 residues. Unmatched junction bases numbered 3, after V lost 4 bases and J lost 3 bases. Here the CDR3 reads CASSLTGKETQYF. The CDR3 DNA follows: TGTGCCAGCAGCTTGACAGGGAAAGAGACCCAGTACTTC. The whole variable domain, remainder taken from reference TRBV9 and TRBJ2-5, is DSGVTQTPKHLITATGQRVTLRCSPRSGDLSVYWYQQSLDQGLQFLIQYYNGEERAKGNILERFSAQQFPDLHSELNLSSLELGDSALYFCASSLTGKETQYFGPGTRLLVL.

This clonotype turned up a few times. The CDR3 loop is CASSYSPRTEAFF. CDR3 nucleotides: TGTGCCAGCAGTTACTCGCCGAGGACTGAAGCTTTCTTT. The chain combines TRBV6-5 with TRBJ1-1, with D unclear. Trimming took 0 bases from V and 5 from J, leaving 7 bases between them. The germline V gene encodes CDR1 MNHEY and CDR2 SVGAGI. The CDR3 is 13 residues long.

This clonotype appeared a few times. The V gene is TRBV5-6, the J gene TRBJ2-2; D uncertain. The length of the CDR3 is 14 residues. Trimming cost V 3 bases and J 3 bases, with 9 bases left between them. The germline CDR1 and CDR2 sequences are SGHDT and YYEEEE. This chain's CDR3 is CASSSTDYTGELFF. The CDR3 nucleotides are TGTGCCAGCAGCTCGACCGATTACACCGGGGAGCTGTTTTTT.

This clonotype was detected ten times or more. This may be a read error: a much more frequent sequence differs by one nucleotide. The chain is built from TRBV9 and TRBJ1-1; D call uncertain. Germline CDR1 reads SGDLS; CDR2 reads YYNGEE. The CDR3 totals 12 residues. The V gene lost 3 bases and the J gene lost 1 base, with 4 bases spanning the gap. CDR3 loop: CASSAANTEAFF. The CDR3 DNA sequence: TGTGCCAGCAGCGCAGCGAACACTGAAGCTTTCTTT.

Concerning this clonotype itself: Just one base apart from a much larger clone, this may be a read error. This chain links TRBV6-2 or TRBV6-3 with TRBJ1-1, with D perhaps TRBD1 (5 bases). V was trimmed by 7 bases and J by 1 base, leaving 7 bases between them. CDR3 length: 12 residues. Germline V lookup: CDR1 MNHEY, CDR2 SVGEGT. CDR3 amino acids: CASKGWNTEAFF. DNA for the CDR3: TGTGCCAGCAAGGGGTGGAACACTGAAGCTTTCTTT.

In its sample, this clonotype was seen many times. DNA for the CDR3: TGTGCCATCAGCCCAGGGGATTTACAAGAGACCCAGTACTTC. As protein: CAISPGDLQETQYF. The J gene is TRBJ2-5, the V gene TRBV10-3, with a tentative D call TRBD1 (6 bases). The germline CDR1 and CDR2 sequences are ENHRY and SYGVKD. Trimming shortened V by 6 bases and J by 2 bases, and 13 bases separated the two germline ends. This CDR3 comprises 14 residues.

A few counts support this clonotype. The rearrangement joins TRBV7-9 to TRBJ1-6; D remains ambiguous. Germline V lookup: CDR1 SEHNR, CDR2 FQNEAQ (reference sequence). Trimming took off 1 base at V and 7 bases at J, with 5 bases between the two ends. The CDR3 extends over 13 amino acids. CDR3 residues: CASSLVKNSPLHF. For the CDR3, the DNA is TGTGCCAGCAGCTTAGTGAAAAATTCACCCCTCCACTTT.

At least ten counts were recorded for this clonotype. The rearrangement uses TRBV5-1 and TRBJ1-5, with a weak D call TRBD1 (6 bases). The CDR3 has 15 amino acids. Germline V lookup: CDR1 SGHRS, CDR2 YFSETQ. The germline V and J ends were trimmed by 3 bases and 9 bases, with 19 bases remaining between them. CDR3 DNA: TGCGCCAGCAGCTACGGGGGGCTCGGCTCGGGGCCCCAGCATTTT. Translated: CASSYGGLGSGPQHF. The full variable domain, with the rest looked up from reference TRBV5-1 and TRBJ1-5, is KAGVTQTPRYLIKTRGQQVTLSCSPISGHRSVSWYQQTPGQGLQFLFEYFSETQRNKGNFPGRFSGRQFSNSRSEMNVSTLELGDSALYLCASSYGGLGSGPQHFGDGTRLSIL.

The table lists this clonotype with many counts. The CDR3 here is CASSPGTGGRDGYTF. The CDR3 bases are TGTGCCAGCAGCCCCGGGACAGGGGGCAGGGATGGCTACACCTTC. The V and J genes are TRBV7-3 and TRBJ1-2, with 12 bases aligning to TRBD1. The CDR3 length is 15 residues. From germline, CDR1 is SGHTA and CDR2 FQGTGA. V lost 5 bases, J lost 6 bases, and 7 bases stayed unmatched.

This clonotype was seen a few times. The rearrangement uses TRBV19 and TRBJ1-5; possibly TRBD1 for D (6 bases). The V gene lost 5 bases and the J gene lost 5 bases, with 13 bases spanning the gap. Germline-derived CDR1 and CDR2 are LNHDA and SQIVND (reference sequence). The CDR3 totals 14 residues. CDR3 nucleotides: TGTGCCAGTAGTTCCCGGACAGAGGATCAGCCCCAGCATTTT. Amino acid sequence: CASSSRTEDQPQHF.